A single sample is the source of the 18 T cell receptor beta chains below, sequenced in a study of PD-1 blockade in classical Hodgkin lymphoma. Stated time point: newly diagnosed, previously untreated cHL patient sample. The authors purified CD4+ T cells from thawed PBMCs by magnetic negative selection. TCRdb keeps only in-frame clones here, not all; method: immunoSEQ multiplex PCR. The table includes around 30,000 clones, around 89% detected once. Specimen: CD4+ T cells from blood. The receptor source for this set is a human donor with classical Hodgkin lymphoma.

The chain carries TRBV7-2 and TRBJ2-5; D unclear. V was shortened by 5 bases and J by 0 bases, with 7 bases between the two germline ends. Germline V gives CDR1 SGHTA, CDR2 FQGNSA. This CDR3 comprises 13 residues. For the CDR3, the DNA is TGTGCCAGCAGCCCCCCCAACCAAGAGACCCAGTACTTC. This sequence encodes CASSPPNQETQYF.

This clone appeared once. The gene calls are TRBV7-2 and TRBJ2-5; D is uncertain. From germline, CDR1 is SGHTA and CDR2 FQGNSA. CDR3 length: 16 residues. The ends were cut back, 5 bases at V and 4 bases at J, with 20 bases in the middle. The CDR3 loop reads CASSPSGARMGETQYF. The CDR3 DNA is TGTGCCAGCAGCCCCTCAGGAGCGAGGATGGGAGAGACCCAGTACTTC.

V gene TRBV18 combines with J gene TRBJ1-4; D is unclear. The CDR3 has 12 amino acids. The germline CDR1 and CDR2 sequences are KGHSH and LQKENI. Trimming removed 5 bases from V and 6 bases from J, with 7 bases in between. CDR3 amino acids: CASSAQDEKLFF. The CDR3 region has the DNA TGTGCCAGCTCAGCCCAGGATGAAAAACTGTTTTTT.

The chain uses TRBV28 and TRBJ1-2; 7 bases align to TRBD1. The germline CDR1 and CDR2 sequences are MDHEN and SYDVKM. The CDR3 is 13 amino acids. V gave up 6 bases and J gave up 2 bases; unmatched junction bases: 3. CDR3 region: CASSTQGNYGYTF. DNA for the CDR3: TGTGCCAGCAGCACACAGGGGAACTATGGCTACACCTTC.

V usage is TRBV21-1 and J usage is TRBJ1-1; the tabulated D call, TRBD1, remains unverified against the DNA. TRBV21-1 counts as a pseudogene. This CDR3 has 15 residues. The CDR3 bases are TGTGCCAGCACTCGTAAGGGGAATCGAGTGACTGAAGCTTTCTTT. This gives the protein CASTRKGNRVTEAFF.

The chain recombines TRBV6-1 with TRBJ1-1, with D tentatively TRBD1 (5 bases). Germline V gives CDR1 MNHNS, CDR2 SASEGT. CDR3 length equals 16 residues. Trimming pared 2 bases from V and 0 bases from J, leaving 13 bases between. CDR3 sequence: CASSERTRRVNTEAFF. CDR3 bases: TGTGCCAGCAGTGAAAGGACCCGCAGGGTGAACACTGAAGCTTTCTTT.

This rearrangement joins TRBV5-1 to TRBJ2-1; D remains ambiguous. The V end was cut by 7 bases, the J end by 0 bases, with 11 bases between. Per germline, CDR1 SGHRS and CDR2 YFSETQ. This CDR3 is 14 amino acids long. The DNA of the CDR3 is TGCGCCAGCGGCAGAGGCAGCTCCTACAATGAGCAGTTCTTC. This encodes CASGRGSSYNEQFF.

This clone is a singleton in its sample. This rearrangement joins TRBV19 to TRBJ2-7; perhaps TRBD1 as D (6 bases). This CDR3 comprises 13 residues. With 6 bases removed from V and 3 bases from J, the gap between germline ends came to 12 bases. Germline lookup yields CDR1 LNHDA and CDR2 SQIVND (reference sequence). CDR3: CASSPDRGYEQYF. The CDR3 DNA reads TGTGCCAGTAGCCCGGACAGAGGCTACGAGCAGTACTTC.

This chain uses TRBV4-2 with TRBJ1-4; D not resolved. V was shortened by 6 bases and J by 4 bases, with 15 bases between the two germline ends. CDR1 and CDR2 from the germline V gene are LGHNA and YNFKEQ. This CDR3 spans 15 amino acids. In nucleotides, the CDR3 is TGTGCCAGCAGACCACCGGGAGGGTTTAATGAAAAACTGTTTTTT. Its translation is CASRPPGGFNEKLFF.

The V gene is TRBV30, the J gene TRBJ2-5; D is ambiguous. Between the trimmed V and J ends, which lost 0 bases and 5 bases, there was a span of 7 bases. The CDR3 sequence is 12 residues long. Germline V lookup: CDR1 GTSNPN, CDR2 SVGIG (reference sequence). The CDR3 DNA sequence: TGTGCCTGGAGTGTACTCAAGGAGACCCAGTACTTC. Translated, it gives CAWSVLKETQYF.

V gene TRBV10-3 combines with J gene TRBJ1-1, with no clear D. Germline-derived CDR1 and CDR2 are ENHRY and SYGVKD. Trimming cost V 4 bases and J 2 bases, with 11 bases left between them. The CDR3 runs to 14 residues. CDR3 DNA: TGTGCCATCAGTGGTTCGGGAACCAACACTGAAGCTTTCTTT. Protein product: CAISGSGTNTEAFF.

This chain uses TRBV12-5 with TRBJ2-3; 10 bases fit TRBD1. This CDR3 has 15 residues. With V trimmed by 6 bases and J by 2 bases, 5 bases remained unmatched. Germline CDR1 LGHNT, CDR2 FRNRAP. DNA for the CDR3: TGTGCTAGTGGGACAGGGGGCGCCTTCACAGATACGCAGTATTTT. Protein sequence: CASGTGGAFTDTQYF.

This clone appeared a few times. The chain couples TRBV10-3 to TRBJ1-6; D remains ambiguous. V was trimmed by 4 bases and J by 8 bases, leaving 9 bases between them. The CDR3 loop spans 13 amino acids. The germline gives CDR1 ENHRY, CDR2 SYGVKD. Here the CDR3 DNA reads TGTGCCATCAGTGGTGAAAGCGATTCACCCCTCCACTTT. This translates into CAISGESDSPLHF.

The chain joins TRBV7-2 to TRBJ2-5; D not certain. Germline CDR1 and CDR2: SGHTA and FQGNSA. V lost 4 bases, J lost 5 bases, and 11 bases lay in between. This CDR3 is built from 13 residues. CDR3 region: CASSSWAGETQYF. CDR3 DNA sequence: TGTGCCAGCAGCTCTTGGGCCGGGGAGACCCAGTACTTC.

This clone has a single count. V gene TRBV4-1 combines with J gene TRBJ2-5; 7 bases align to TRBD1. The V segment lost 1 base and the J segment 4 bases; nucleotides outside the gene matches: 6. Looked up from germline, CDR1 is MGHRA and CDR2 is YSYEKL. This CDR3 spans 15 amino acids. In DNA, the CDR3 is TGCGCCAGCAGCCAAGGGACGGGACAGAGAGAGACCCAGTACTTC. Protein sequence: CASSQGTGQRETQYF.

The rearrangement uses TRBV2 and TRBJ1-2, with TRBD1 as a possible D gene (5 bases). The length of the CDR3 is 9 residues. Germline CDR1 SNHLY, CDR2 FYNNEI. V dropped 7 bases and J dropped 8 bases, with 5 bases sitting between them. DNA of the CDR3: TGTGCCAGCAAGGGGGGCTACACCTTC. Translated: CASKGGYTF.

This clone appeared once. The rearrangement uses TRBV6-5 and TRBJ2-5, with 11 positions matching TRBD1. The ends lost 2 bases at V and 7 bases at J; junction bases unmatched: 6. CDR3 length: 15 residues. The V gene's germline CDR1 is MNHEY and CDR2 SVGAGI. The CDR3 region is CASSYQDRGPGTQYF. CDR3 coding DNA: TGTGCCAGCAGTTACCAGGACAGGGGGCCGGGGACCCAGTACTTC.

The chain links TRBV27 to TRBJ1-1; 10 nucleotides agree with TRBD1. V lost 5 bases to trimming and J lost 1 base; unmatched junction nucleotides: 4. The length of the CDR3 is 15 residues. Germline CDR1 reads MNHEY; CDR2 reads SMNVEV (reference sequence). The CDR3: CASSLRQGANTEAFF. The CDR3, as DNA: TGTGCCAGCAGTCTAAGACAGGGGGCGAACACTGAAGCTTTCTTT.